These T cell receptor beta chains were read from a single sample in a study of radiotherapy plus CTLA-4 blockade in lung cancer. Using immunoSEQ multiplex PCR, the repertoire was profiled, and TCRdb retains in-frame clones only, with some absent. Of approximately 28,000 clones in the sample, approximately 77% were seen once. This specimen was peripheral blood, taken from a patient treated with radiotherapy plus ipilimumab. All receptors come from a human donor with non-small cell lung cancer that progressed on radiotherapy plus ipilimumab. The CDR3 runs from the conserved cysteine through the conserved F or W. Fields, in order: J gene, D gene, V gene, clone size, CDR3 DNA, CDR3 protein. D genes are given only for firm matches. Expanded clones get a size class; other rows say once, few or many, or leave the size out.

TRBJ1-4 - TRBV27 - TGTGCCAGCCGCTCGTTGACAGCGTCTAATGAAAAACTGTTTTTT CASRSLTASNEKLFF
TRBJ2-1 - TRBV28 few TGTGCCAGCAGTCAACCTACTAGAGAAGGCAATGAGCAGTTCTTC CASSQPTREGNEQFF
TRBJ2-2 TRBD2 TRBV27 - TGTGCCAGCAGTTTATTGGGAGGGGAAGGGCCCGGGGAGCTGTTTTTT CASSLLGGEGPGELFF
TRBJ2-1 TRBD2 TRBV9 - TGTGCCAGCAGCCTCAGGGGTTTTGGCGGGGGGGCCTCTTACAATGAGCAGTTCTTC CASSLRGFGGGASYNEQFF
TRBJ2-7 TRBD1 TRBV6-1 - TGTGCCAGCACCTCTGGACAGGGCTACTACGAGCAGTACTTC CASTSGQGYYEQYF
TRBJ1-2 - TRBV28 - TGTGCCAGCAACTCCCTAAACTATGGCTACACCTTC CASNSLNYGYTF
TRBJ2-5 - TRBV7-3 - TGTGCCAGCAGCCCGACCGGGCTCCAAGAGACCCAGTACTTC CASSPTGLQETQYF
TRBJ2-2 - TRBV7-9 - TGTGCCAGCAGCTGGGACTCGAACACCGGGGAGCTGTTTTTT CASSWDSNTGELFF
TRBJ1-2 - TRBV7-6 - TGTGCCAGCAGCTTAAGCCAGGGGAGTGGTGGCTACACCTTC CASSLSQGSGGYTF
TRBJ1-5 TRBD1 TRBV4-2 - TGTGCCAGCAGCCAAGGACAGGGTATCAATCAGCCCCAGCATTTT CASSQGQGINQPQHF
TRBJ2-1 - TRBV29-1 few TGCAGCGTCCGCGGGGCAGAAGGTTCCTACAATGAGCAGTTCTTC CSVRGAEGSYNEQFF
TRBJ2-7 TRBD1 TRBV6-5 - TGTGCCAGCAGCACTCCTACAGGGGGGATCTACGAGCAGTACTTC CASSTPTGGIYEQYF
TRBJ2-2 - TRBV5-1 - TGCGCCAGCAGCTTGGAAGGGCTGTACACCGGGGAGCTGTTTTTT CASSLEGLYTGELFF
TRBJ1-5 TRBD1 TRBV10-2 - TGCGCCAGCAGTGATAACAGGGGTAGGCAGCCCCAGCATTTT CASSDNRGRQPQHF
TRBJ1-5 TRBD1 TRBV19 - TGTGCCAGTACCATGAAATACAGGGGGCTAAGATACAATAGCAATCAGCCCCAGCATTTT CASTMKYRGLRYNSNQPQHF
TRBJ2-3 - TRBV28 - TGTGCCAGCAGTTTATCCGGCGAGGCAGATACGCAGTATTTT CASSLSGEADTQYF
TRBJ2-6 - TRBV6-5 few TGTGCCAGCAGTGTAGCGGCTGGGGCCAACGTCCTGACTTTC CASSVAAGANVLTF
TRBJ2-7 - TRBV28 - TGTGCCAGCAGTTTATCGATGGGCAGTCCCTACGAGCAGTACTTC CASSLSMGSPYEQYF
TRBJ2-2 TRBD1 TRBV28 - TGTGCCAGCAAGGGCGAACGGGACAGAAACACCGGGGAGCTGTTTTTT CASKGERDRNTGELFF
TRBJ1-1 - TRBV6-5 - TGTGCCAGCAGTTTCACAGGGTTTGTCCTGAACACTGAAGCTTTCTTT CASSFTGFVLNTEAFF
TRBJ2-2 - TRBV28 - TGTGCCAGCAGTTGGTGGGGCGGGGAGCTGTTTTTT CASSWWGGELFF
TRBJ2-5 TRBD1 TRBV6-5 once TGTGCCAGCAGTCTGGACAGGGAGACCCAGTACTTC CASSLDRETQYF
TRBJ2-7 - TRBV15 - TGTGCCACCAGCAGAGATCTGCGGAACTACGAGCAGTACTTC CATSRDLRNYEQYF
TRBJ2-7 - TRBV4-2 - TGTGCCAGCAGCCCATGGGCAGGGGAGGCCCTCGAGCAGTACTTC CASSPWAGEALEQYF
TRBJ2-5 - TRBV28 - TGTGCCAGCAGTAAAGGAAGGGCGACCCAAGAGACCCAGTACTTC CASSKGRATQETQYF
TRBJ2-1 - TRBV7-6 - TGTGCCAGCAGTCCCGGGTCAGGGACGGGGTATGAGCAGTTCTTC CASSPGSGTGYEQFF
TRBJ2-7 - TRBV9 - TGTGCCAGCAGCGTAGACTGGGGCTACGAGCAGTACTTC CASSVDWGYEQYF
TRBJ2-3 - TRBV19 few TGTGCCTCTGGCCTAACGAGCACAGATACGCAGTATTTT CASGLTSTDTQYF
TRBJ2-1 - TRBV11-2 - TGTGCCAGCACAGGGGAGGGGGCCATTGAGCAGTTCTTC CASTGEGAIEQFF
TRBJ2-1 - TRBV4-3 few TGCGCCAGCAGCCAAGAAGAGGGGACGGGGTACAATGAGCAGTTCTTC CASSQEEGTGYNEQFF
TRBJ1-2 TRBD1 TRBV7-9 few TGTGCCAGCAGCTTGGACAGGGCGGACTATGGCTACACCTTC CASSLDRADYGYTF
TRBJ2-7 - TRBV5-6 few TGTGCCAGCAGCCCGGGTGGGGGGAGTGGATACGAGCAGTACTTC CASSPGGGSGYEQYF
TRBJ2-3 TRBD1 TRBV29-1 - TGCAGCGGGGGGGCAGGGGGCACCGATACGCAGTATTTT CSGGAGGTDTQYF
TRBJ2-7 TRBD2 TRBV7-2 - TGTGCCAGCAGTCCGGGGCGGGGGAGACAGTACTTC CASSPGRGRQYF
TRBJ2-7 TRBD1 TRBV11-2 - TGTGCCAGCAGCCTGGGAACGGGACAGGTCATACCCTACGAGCAGTACTTC CASSLGTGQVIPYEQYF
TRBJ1-6 - TRBV6-4 few TGTGCCAGCCAGGCCGGGACTAATTCACCCCTCCACTTT CASQAGTNSPLHF
TRBJ2-2 TRBD2 TRBV6-6 - TGTGCCAGCAGCCGGGGGGGCCCCAACACCGGGGAGCTGTTTTTT CASSRGGPNTGELFF
TRBJ2-2 - TRBV28 - TGTGCCAGCAGTTTGCAATCTGGGGATACCGGGGAGCTGTTTTTT CASSLQSGDTGELFF
TRBJ2-1 - TRBV7-2 - TGTGCCAGCAGCTTGGGGGTTGAGCAGTTCTTC CASSLGVEQFF
TRBJ1-1 TRBD1 TRBV28 - TGTGCCAGCAGTTTCAGGGGGACGGTAGCTGAAGCTTTCTTT CASSFRGTVAEAFF
TRBJ2-1 TRBD2 TRBV5-1 - TGCGCCAGCAGCCAACTAGCGGGCGGCAATGAGCAGTTCTTC CASSQLAGGNEQFF
TRBJ2-1 TRBD1 TRBV29-1 - TGCAGCGTAAGCCGGGACAGGGGATCGGGAGAGCAGTTCTTC CSVSRDRGSGEQFF
TRBJ2-3 - TRBV6-4 once TGTGCCAGCAGTCCCTTGCCGGCAGATACGCAGTATTTT CASSPLPADTQYF
TRBJ2-5 - TRBV7-9 - TGTGCCAGCAGCTTGGGAGTGGGGAACTTTCAAGAGACCCAGTACTTC CASSLGVGNFQETQYF